The 24 T cell receptor beta chains below all came from one sample that was sequenced in a study of tumor-infiltrating lymphocytes in primary liver carcinoma. Each 20-30 mg portion of unsorted bulk tissue served as the source for co-extraction of RNA and DNA. The template, 500 ng total RNA, yielded TCR beta cDNA made with a constant-region primer. TCR beta libraries came from three nested multiplex PCR rounds using slightly modified ARM-PCR. TRBV1-TRBV30 forward and Cbeta reverse primers drove the first two approximately 10-cycle rounds. TCRdb reanalysed the multiplex PCR reads using MiXCR and keeps one entry per CDR3 protein. This sample carries about 120,000 distinct CDR3 sequences, approximately 68% of them seen once, and the ten largest clones take 8.1%. Sequencing was carried out using tumor-adjacent normal liver tissue. Receptors originate from a woman aged 55-69 years with primary liver carcinoma and hepatitis B virus infection.

As concerns this clonotype: Its ends do not fully match the called genes, so a read error is possible. V and J are TRBV24-1 and TRBJ2-3; possibly TRBD2 for D (6 bases). The CDR3 covers 16 residues. Germline CDR1 and CDR2: KGHDR and SFDVKD. CDR3 loop: CATSPSGEASIDTQYF. The CDR3 DNA sequence: TGTGCCACCAGTCCCTCGGGGGAGGCCAGCATAGATACGCAGTATTTT.

With regard to this clonotype: Likely a read error: the CDR3 ends without its conserved phenylalanine or tryptophan. The rearrangement uses TRBV5-4 and TRBJ2-7; either TRBD1 or TRBD2 may fit D (5 bases each). Trimming stripped 0 bases from V and 7 bases from J, with 17 bases between. The CDR3 consists of 15 residues. CDR1 is SGHNT and CDR2 is YYREEE in the germline V gene (reference sequence). The CDR3 DNA follows: TGTGCCAGCAGCTTGGTCCGGTCAGGGACGAAAGAGCAGTACATC. It encodes CASSLVRSGTKEQYI.

This clonotype was counted many times. This chain uses TRBV6-1 with TRBJ1-5, with 7 bases that match TRBD1. The CDR3 has 13 residues. The germline CDR1 and CDR2 sequences are MNHNS and SASEGT. Unmatched junction bases numbered 4, after V lost 5 bases and J lost 6 bases. The CDR3 region has the DNA TGTGCCAGCAGTCAAGACAGGGCTCAGCCCCAGCATTTT. Protein: CASSQDRAQPQHF.

On this clonotype itself: A read error may account for a junction end that differs from germline. The genes are TRBV7-9 and TRBJ2-1; TRBD2 aligns across 12 bases. The CDR3 sequence is 17 residues long. CDR1 and CDR2 from the germline V gene are SEHNR and FQNEAQ (reference sequence). CDR3 sequence (DNA): TGTGCCGGCAGCTTAGGCGCCGGACTAGCGGGATACAATGAGCAGTTCTTC. Protein sequence: CAGSLGAGLAGYNEQFF. The whole variable domain, filled in from reference TRBV7-9 and TRBJ2-1, reads DTGVSQNPRHKITKRGQNVTFRCDPISEHNRLYWYRQTLGQGPEFLTYFQNEAQLEKSRLLSDRFSAERPKGSFSTLEIQRTEQGDSAMYLCAGSLGAGLAGYNEQFFGPGTRLTVL.

In its sample, this clonotype was seen a few times. V is TRBV24-1 and J is TRBJ2-1, with D tentatively TRBD2 (6 bases). V was shortened by 4 bases and J by 6 bases, with 15 bases between the two germline ends. This CDR3 is 15 amino acids long. Germline V lookup: CDR1 KGHDR, CDR2 SFDVKD. The CDR3 spells CATSDPGVGLNEQFF. The DNA of the CDR3 is TGTGCCACCAGTGACCCGGGAGTGGGCCTCAATGAGCAGTTCTTC.

At least ten counts were recorded for this clonotype. The chain carries TRBV6-6 and TRBJ1-2; D is perhaps TRBD1 (5 bases). CDR3 length: 16 amino acids. Germline V lookup: CDR1 MNHNY, CDR2 SVGAGI (reference sequence). V lost 2 bases to trimming and J lost 4 bases, with 17 bases between them. The CDR3 protein is CASSYGGSGGSYGYTF. Written as DNA, the CDR3 is TGTGCCAGCAGTTACGGGGGGTCAGGTGGATCCTATGGCTACACCTTC.

Of note for this clonotype: The junction departs from germline at one end; a sequencing error may be responsible. This chain connects TRBV29-1 to TRBJ2-5, with D unclear. The germline V gene has CDR1 SQVTM and CDR2 ANQGSEA. This CDR3 contains 13 residues. The CDR3 bases are TGCTGCGTTGAAGAAAACGCCAAAGAGACCCAGTACTTC. It specifies CCVEENAKETQYF.

A remark on this clonotype: One end of the junction fails to match germline, which may point to a read error. This chain joins TRBV12-3 or TRBV12-4 and TRBJ1-6; a weak D match, TRBD1 (5 bases). This CDR3 contains 16 residues. The CDR3 sequence: CASSPPGTANNPPLHF. The DNA for the CDR3 is TGTGCCAGCAGCCCCCCGGGGACGGCAAATAATCCACCCCTCCACTTT.

Regarding this clonotype: Germline and junction disagree at one end, which may indicate a read error. V usage is TRBV13 and J usage is TRBJ2-7; TRBD2 matches at 10 bases. CDR1 is PRHDT and CDR2 is FYEKMQ in the germline V gene (reference sequence). This CDR3 is built from 16 residues. The CDR3 DNA reads as TGTGTCAGCTGCCACGGACTAGCGGAGGTTTCCTACGAGCAGTACTTC. Translated: CVSCHGLAEVSYEQYF. Combining the CDR3 with reference TRBV13 and TRBJ2-7 gives the whole variable domain AAGVIQSPRHLIKEKRETATLKCYPIPRHDTVYWYQQGPGQDPQFLISFYEKMQSDKGSIPDRFSAQQFSDYHSELNMSSLELGDSALYFCVSCHGLAEVSYEQYFGPGTRLTVT.

This clonotype was counted at least ten times. The chain is built from TRBV5-1 and TRBJ2-1, with 14 bases that match TRBD2. Unmatched junction bases numbered 4, after V lost 4 bases and J lost 4 bases. This CDR3 spans 16 amino acids. From germline, CDR1 is SGHRS and CDR2 YFSETQ. DNA of the CDR3: TGCGCCAGCAGCCCGGGGACTAGCGGGAGTTACAATGAGCAGTTCTTC. This gives the protein CASSPGTSGSYNEQFF. Variable domain in full (rest from reference TRBV5-1 and TRBJ2-1): KAGVTQTPRYLIKTRGQQVTLSCSPISGHRSVSWYQQTPGQGLQFLFEYFSETQRNKGNFPGRFSGRQFSNSRSEMNVSTLELGDSALYLCASSPGTSGSYNEQFFGPGTRLTVL.

Note on this clonotype: Sequence at one end of the junction differs from germline and may be a read error. CDR3 protein: CVSSRDSRYREQFF. The CDR3 DNA reads as TGTGTCAGCAGTCGGGACTCGAGGTATAGGGAGCAATTCTTC. This rearrangement joins TRBV11-2 to TRBJ2-1; TRBD2 is a possible D gene (6 bases). This CDR3 contains 14 residues. CDR1 and CDR2 from the germline V gene are SGHAT and FQNNGV.

A note on this clonotype: The junction departs from germline at one end; a sequencing error may be responsible. The V and J genes are TRBV10-2 and TRBJ2-2; D is possibly TRBD1 or TRBD2 (5 bases each). This CDR3 is 16 amino acids long. Germline CDR1 and CDR2: WSHSY and SAAADI. This chain's CDR3 is CASGEHRGMNTGELFF. The CDR3, as DNA: TGCGCCAGCGGTGAGCACCGGGGCATGAACACCGGGGAGCTGTTTTTT.

The rearrangement joins TRBV19 to TRBJ1-1; 8 positions agree with TRBD1. This CDR3 is built from 13 residues. The V segment lost 6 bases and the J segment 3 bases; nucleotides outside the gene matches: 3. CDR1 and CDR2 from the germline V gene are LNHDA and SQIVND (reference sequence). The CDR3 DNA is TGTGCCAGTAGCTTGACAGGGGACACTGAAGCTTTCTTT. Encoded protein: CASSLTGDTEAFF.

With regard to this clonotype: An end of the junction differs from the germline gene, which may be a read error. Written as DNA, the CDR3 is TGTGCCAGGAGTGAAGAGGCAAGCGGGAGGACTAGCGTCAAAAACAATCAGTACTTC. It specifies CARSEEASGRTSVKNNQYF. This chain joins TRBV6-1 and TRBJ2-4, with TRBD2 matching 9 bases. Per the germline V gene, CDR1 is MNHNS and CDR2 is SASEGT. The CDR3 loop spans 19 amino acids.

Notes on this clonotype: This CDR3 fails to terminate in the conserved phenylalanine or tryptophan, so it likely reflects a read error. The chain employs TRBV7-9 and TRBJ2-3, with 8 nucleotides matching TRBD2. The V gene end was trimmed by 9 bases and the J gene end by 3 bases; junction bases not matched to a gene: 8. CDR1 and CDR2 (germline): SEHNR, FQNEAQ (reference sequence). The length of the CDR3 is 14 residues. The DNA of the CDR3 is TGTGCCAGTAGCCCGTCGGGGGGGACAGATACGCAGTATCTT. It specifies CASSPSGGTDTQYL.

Details on this clonotype: One junction end disagrees with the germline gene, perhaps due to a read error. The chain couples TRBV12-3 or TRBV12-4 to TRBJ2-3, with TRBD2 identical over 9 bases. The CDR3 covers 16 residues. CDR3 residues: CASRVSGRPSTDTQYF. The CDR3 nucleotides read TGTGCCAGCAGGGTTAGCGGGAGACCTAGCACAGACACGCAGTATTTT.

As regards this clonotype: One junction end does not reproduce the germline sequence, and a read error may be involved. The chain employs TRBV6-5 and TRBJ1-3; D gene uncertain. This CDR3 is built from 15 residues. Germline lookup yields CDR1 MNHEY and CDR2 SVGAGI. CDR3 loop: CGSSYRRNSGDTIYF. As DNA, the CDR3 is TGTGGCAGCAGTTATCGGCGCAACTCTGGAGACACCATATATTTT.

The table lists this clonotype with a few counts. This may stem from a read error, because a much larger clone lies one nucleotide away. This chain connects TRBV7-8 to TRBJ2-3, with D uncertain. The CDR3 has 14 residues. CDR1 is SGHVS, CDR2 FQNEAQ, per germline. The DNA of the CDR3 is TGTGCCAGCAGCTCCCGGCCCCGCACAGATACGCATTATTTT. This encodes CASSSRPRTDTHYF.

For this clonotype: One end of the junction fails to match germline, which may point to a read error. V usage is TRBV12-3 or TRBV12-4 and J usage is TRBJ2-3; D may be TRBD1 or TRBD2 (5 bases each). The CDR3 covers 14 residues. CDR3 sequence reads: CASSLGTDTHTQYF. The CDR3 DNA sequence: TGTGCCAGCAGTTTGGGGACGGACACACATACGCAGTATTTT.

About this clonotype: Mismatch with germline at one junction end may stem from a read error. The CDR3 region is CASSEAKARLDTESLF. The CDR3 region has the DNA TGTGCCAGCAGTGAAGCGAAGGCGAGGCTGGACACTGAATCTTTGTTT. V is TRBV6-1 and J is TRBJ1-1; the D gene is possibly TRBD1 (5 bases). The CDR3 runs to 16 residues. The germline V gene has CDR1 MNHNS and CDR2 SASEGT.

As regards this clonotype: Mismatch with germline at one junction end may stem from a read error. The CDR3 loop is CASTLDAGERNIQYF. The CDR3 region has the DNA TGCGCCAGCACCTTGGATGCAGGGGAACGAAACATTCAGTACTTC. This chain connects TRBV5-1 to TRBJ2-4; D may be TRBD1 (6 bases). This CDR3 is 15 amino acids long. Germline loops: CDR1 SGHRS, CDR2 YFSETQ.

On this clonotype: Compared with germline, one end of the junction differs, possibly owing to a read error. V and J are TRBV11-2 and TRBJ2-7; D unresolved. The CDR3 totals 14 residues. Germline lookup yields CDR1 SGHAT and CDR2 FQNNGV. CDR3 nucleotides: TGTGCCAGCAGCAGAATAGAGGATAGCTACGAGGAGTACTTC. This translates into CASSRIEDSYEEYF. The complete variable domain, with remaining parts taken from reference TRBV11-2 and TRBJ2-7, reads EAGVAQSPRYKIIEKRQSVAFWCNPISGHATLYWYQQILGQGPKLLIQFQNNGVVDDSQLPKDRFSAERLKGVDSTLKIQPAKLEDSAVYLCASSRIEDSYEEYFGPGTRLTVT.

In regard to this clonotype: This may stem from a read error, because a much larger clone lies one nucleotide away. The J gene is TRBJ1-5, the V gene TRBV7-9, with TRBD1 identical over 10 bases. CDR3 length equals 15 residues. CDR1 and CDR2 from the germline V gene are SEHNR and FQNEAQ (reference sequence). CDR3 residues: CVSSATGGRGQPQHF. The CDR3 DNA reads TGTGTCAGCAGCGCGACAGGGGGCCGGGGTCAGCCCCAGCATTTT.

In its sample, this clonotype was seen a few times. This may be a read error, as it is one base from a much larger clone. The rearrangement joins TRBV28 to TRBJ1-3, with D tentatively TRBD1 (6 bases). In germline, CDR1 is MDHEN, CDR2 SYDVKM. The CDR3 is 19 residues long. CDR3 coding DNA: TGTGCCAGCAGTTTTCGGGGGGTCCGAAGAGGGGGAGATGGAAACACCATATGTTTT. Translated, it gives CASSFRGVRRGGDGNTICF.